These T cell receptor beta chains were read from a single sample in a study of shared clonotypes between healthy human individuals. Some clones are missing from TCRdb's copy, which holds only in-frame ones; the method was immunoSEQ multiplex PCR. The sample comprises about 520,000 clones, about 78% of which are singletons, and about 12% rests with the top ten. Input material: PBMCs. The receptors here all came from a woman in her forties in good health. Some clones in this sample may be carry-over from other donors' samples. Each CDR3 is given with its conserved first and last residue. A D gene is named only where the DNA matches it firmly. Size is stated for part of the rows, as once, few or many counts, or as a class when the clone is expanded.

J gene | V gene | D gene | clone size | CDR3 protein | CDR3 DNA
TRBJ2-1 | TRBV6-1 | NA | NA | CASSELSSEVVNEQFF | TGTGCCAGCAGTGAACTGAGCTCCGAAGTAGTCAATGAGCAGTTCTTC
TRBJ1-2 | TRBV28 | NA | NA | CASSLLRPENGYTF | TGTGCCAGCAGTTTACTTCGACCAGAAAATGGCTACACCTTC
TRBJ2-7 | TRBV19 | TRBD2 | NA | CASSILAGDREQYF | TGTGCCAGTAGTATACTAGCGGGAGATCGCGAGCAGTACTTC
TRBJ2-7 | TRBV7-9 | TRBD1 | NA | CASSLRQGAEQYF | TGTGCCAGCAGCCTAAGGCAGGGGGCCGAGCAGTACTTC
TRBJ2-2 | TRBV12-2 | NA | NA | CASRSAVDGTITGELFF | TGTGCAAGTCGCTCCGCCGTGGACGGGACTATCACCGGGGAGCTGTTTTTT
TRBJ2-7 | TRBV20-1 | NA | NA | CSARVRGEQYF | TGCAGTGCTAGAGTCCGGGGGGAGCAGTACTTC
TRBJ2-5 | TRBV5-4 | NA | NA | CASSSTGGAETQYF | TGTGCCAGCAGCTCAACAGGGGGGGCGGAGACCCAGTACTTC
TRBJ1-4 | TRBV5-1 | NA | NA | CASSLRDNEKLFF | TGCGCCAGCAGCCTCCGGGACAACGAAAAACTGTTTTTT
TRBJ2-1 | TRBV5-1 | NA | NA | CASSFSAGEQNEQFF | TGCGCCAGCAGCTTTAGCGCAGGGGAGCAGAATGAGCAGTTCTTC
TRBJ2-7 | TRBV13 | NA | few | CASSLGRSGYEQYF | TGTGCCAGCAGCTTAGGCAGGTCAGGCTACGAGCAGTACTTC
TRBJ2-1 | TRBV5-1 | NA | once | CASGHAGEQFF | TGCGCCAGCGGCCATGCGGGTGAGCAGTTCTTC
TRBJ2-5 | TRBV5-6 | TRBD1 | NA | CASSLDRGQGGETQYF | TGTGCCAGCAGCCTAGACAGGGGGCAGGGAGGGGAGACCCAGTACTTC
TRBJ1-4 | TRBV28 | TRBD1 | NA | CASSLGTVNEKLFF | TGTGCCAGCAGTTTAGGGACAGTTAATGAAAAACTGTTTTTT
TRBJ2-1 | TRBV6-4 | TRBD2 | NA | CASSDSAGGPGEQFF | TGTGCCAGCAGTGACTCAGCGGGAGGGCCGGGGGAGCAGTTCTTC
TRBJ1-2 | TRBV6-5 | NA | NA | CASSYGFGGGYGYTF | TGTGCCAGCAGTTACGGCTTTGGGGGAGGCTATGGCTACACCTTC
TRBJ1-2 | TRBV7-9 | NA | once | CASSLGPAYGYTF | TGTGCCAGCAGCTTGGGGCCAGCCTATGGCTACACCTTC
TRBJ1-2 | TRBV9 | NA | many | CASRGTAVYGYTF | TGTGCCAGCAGGGGGACGGCGGTCTATGGCTACACCTTC
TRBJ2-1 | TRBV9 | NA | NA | CASSVGWVAVAREQFF | TGTGCCAGCAGCGTAGGTTGGGTCGCGGTAGCCCGGGAGCAGTTCTTC
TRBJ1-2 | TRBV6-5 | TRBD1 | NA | CASSYPRQGDYGYTF | TGTGCCAGCAGCTACCCTCGACAGGGGGACTATGGCTACACCTTC
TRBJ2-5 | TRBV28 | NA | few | CASRHRRETQYF | TGTGCCAGCAGGCATCGGCGGGAGACCCAGTACTTC
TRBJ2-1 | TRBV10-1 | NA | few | CASSDYRNNEQFF | TGCGCCAGCAGTGACTACCGCAACAATGAGCAGTTCTTC
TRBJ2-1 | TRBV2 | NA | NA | CASHERGSDYNEQFF | TGTGCCAGCCATGAGAGGGGGAGCGATTACAATGAGCAGTTCTTC
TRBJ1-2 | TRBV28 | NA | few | CASSPGGGEVYGYTF | TGTGCCAGCAGTCCCGGCGGAGGTGAGGTTTATGGCTACACCTTC
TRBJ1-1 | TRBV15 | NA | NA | CATSREGPYTEAFF | TGTGCCACCAGCAGAGAAGGTCCGTACACTGAAGCTTTCTTT
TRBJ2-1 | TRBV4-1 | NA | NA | CASSQSRSNEQFF | TGCGCCAGCAGCCAATCCCGTAGCAATGAGCAGTTCTTC
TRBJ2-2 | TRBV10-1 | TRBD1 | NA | CASSEGQGGPGELFF | TGCGCCAGCAGTGAAGGACAGGGGGGACCCGGGGAGCTGTTTTTT
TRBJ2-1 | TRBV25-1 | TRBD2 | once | CASSWTSGSSEQFF | TGTGCCAGCAGCTGGACTAGCGGGAGTAGTGAGCAGTTCTTC
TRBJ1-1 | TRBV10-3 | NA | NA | CAISPTGNTEAFF | TGTGCCATCAGCCCGACCGGGAACACTGAAGCTTTCTTT
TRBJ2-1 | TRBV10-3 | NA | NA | CAISEGNEQFF | TGTGCCATCAGTGAGGGCAATGAGCAGTTCTTC
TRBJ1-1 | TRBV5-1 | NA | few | CASSLVVGGRTEAFF | TGCGCCAGCAGCTTGGTCGTGGGGGGAAGGACTGAAGCTTTCTTT
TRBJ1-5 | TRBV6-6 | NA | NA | CASSVQRSNQPQHF | TGTGCCAGCAGCGTACAGCGTAGCAATCAGCCCCAGCATTTT
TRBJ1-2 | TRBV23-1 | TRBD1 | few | CASPPRGPGQVTEYTF | TGCGCCAGTCCCCCCAGGGGCCCGGGACAGGTGACCGAGTACACCTTC